The source of this T cell receptor beta chain is a study of T-cell reconstitution after alpha-beta-depleted transplantation in children. Study-level points and caveats: After transplant, high TCRbeta diversity at day 60 in some patients arose from surviving recipient T cells and thymic progenitors. Several hundred rapidly expanded clones from non-depleted graft cells reportedly supplied alpha-beta T cells about two months post-transplant. Newly made T cells mostly supplied T-cell counts and diversity one year after transplant.

Preparing the TCRbeta library involved the use of unique molecular identifiers. TCRdb fed the PCR reads into MiXCR, producing one record per CDR3 protein. Here the sample spans approximately 30,000 distinct CDR3 sequences, around 7% being singletons. This clonotype has a count of ten or more. Its antigen is currently unknown. The origin of this receptor is a child in the first two years of life who had a stem cell transplant for acute myeloid leukemia, so the T cells may come from the graft donor. This material consisted of peripheral blood, taken 60 days after TCRalphabeta/CD19-depleted stem cell transplant.

Here the CDR3 DNA reads TGCAGTGCCGCCAACCCACTACGGGATTACAATGAGCAGTTCTTC. It specifies CSAANPLRDYNEQFF. V gene TRBV20-1 combines with J gene TRBJ2-1; tentative D call: TRBD2 (5 bases). Germline values: CDR1 DFQATT, CDR2 SNEGSKA (reference sequence). CDR3 length equals 15 residues. V lost 6 bases and J lost 4, with 19 bases in between.